Below are 28 T cell receptor beta chains sequenced from a single sample in a study of metastatic and nonmetastatic thyroid tumors. TCRdb re-called clones via MiXCR from the PCR reads. The sample lists under 15,000 clones, approximately 12% occurring once. Thyroid surgery was preceded by no treatment in any patient. The sample comprised blood. These receptors were collected from a female donor with papillary thyroid cancer or a benign thyroid nodule (not recorded which). Some clones in this sample may be carry-over from other donors' samples.

This chain connects TRBV27 to TRBJ2-7; D is unresolved. This CDR3 is 15 amino acids long. Trimming took off 1 base at V and 0 bases at J, with 10 bases between the two ends. Germline CDR1 is MNHEY and CDR2 is SMNVEV (reference sequence). The CDR3 DNA sequence: TGTGCCAGCAGTTTATTATGGGGTATCTCCTACGAGCAGTACTTC. Protein: CASSLLWGISYEQYF.

Ten or more counts support this clone. The chain joins TRBV18 to TRBJ2-7, with 7 positions matching TRBD1. The CDR3 has 13 amino acids. The germline CDR1 and CDR2 sequences are KGHSH and LQKENI. The trim removed 2 bases at V and 6 bases at J, leaving 4 bases unmatched. DNA for the CDR3: TGTGCCAGCTCACCAGACAGGGCCTTCGAGCAGTACTTC. Protein product: CASSPDRAFEQYF.

This clone qualifies as medium-sized. The chain uses TRBV27 and TRBJ2-6; a possible D gene is TRBD1 (5 bases). Germline CDR1 and CDR2: MNHEY and SMNVEV (reference sequence). V lost 10 bases and J 1 base, leaving 14 bases between the germline ends. The CDR3 consists of 15 residues. Here the CDR3 reads CATRASGSGANVLTF. The DNA for the CDR3 is TGTGCCACCAGGGCTTCAGGGTCTGGGGCCAACGTCCTGACTTTC.

Comment on this clone: Other DNA variants within this sample encode the same CDR3. This sequence joins TRBV9 and TRBJ1-1; D ambiguous. The CDR3 is 13 amino acids. Trimming shortened V by 4 bases and J by 2 bases, and 9 bases separated the two germline ends. Germline V gene lookup returns CDR1 SGDLS and CDR2 YYNGEE. The CDR3 DNA sequence: TGTGCCAGCAGCCCACCTGGTAACACTGAAGCTTTCTTT. It encodes CASSPPGNTEAFF.

The CDR3: CASSPDRGGELFF. For the CDR3, the DNA is TGTGCCAGCAGCCCGGACAGGGGCGGGGAGCTGTTTTTT. This sequence joins TRBV6-4 and TRBJ2-2; 9 bases are shared with TRBD1. Germline V lookup: CDR1 MRHNA, CDR2 SNTAGT. V lost 6 bases to trimming and J lost 7 bases; unmatched junction nucleotides: 3. CDR3 length equals 13 residues.

The chain uses TRBV6-4 and TRBJ2-3; D is possibly TRBD1 (6 bases). Per the germline V gene, CDR1 is MRHNA and CDR2 is SNTAGT. V lost 3 bases and J lost 2, with 12 bases in between. The CDR3 sequence is 15 residues long. This CDR3 reads CASSEGGDHTDTQYF. In nucleotides, the CDR3 is TGTGCCAGCAGTGAAGGGGGAGATCACACAGATACGCAGTATTTT.

This clone was counted ten times or more. V gene TRBV11-1 combines with J gene TRBJ2-7; D is ambiguous. The germline V and J ends were trimmed by 2 bases and 4 bases, with 9 bases remaining between them. This CDR3 is built from 13 residues. Germline values: CDR1 SGHAT, CDR2 FQDESV (reference sequence). This chain's CDR3 is CASSLQVTYEQYF. DNA of the CDR3: TGTGCCAGCAGCTTACAGGTTACGTACGAGCAGTACTTC.

This clone showed up many times. The J gene is TRBJ1-1, the V gene TRBV10-2; TRBD1 matches 8 bases. In germline, CDR1 is WSHSY, CDR2 SAAADI. CDR3 length equals 15 residues. With 7 bases clipped from V and 3 bases from J, the junction kept 10 bases outside the gene matches. DNA for the CDR3: TGCGCCAGCATGTCCCGGACAGGGAGGCACACTGAAGCTTTCTTT. Translated: CASMSRTGRHTEAFF.

This chain joins TRBV5-1 and TRBJ1-3; tentative D call: TRBD1 (5 bases). The V end lost 1 base, the J end lost 8 bases, and 10 bases lay between the germline ends. The CDR3 loop spans 13 amino acids. The germline V gene encodes CDR1 SGHRS and CDR2 YFSETQ. The CDR3 reads CASSLSQGDTIYF. The DNA of the CDR3 is TGCGCCAGCAGCTTGAGCCAGGGTGACACCATATATTTT.

This clone appeared many times. In the same sample, other DNA sequences code for this CDR3. The J gene is TRBJ2-5, the V gene TRBV6-1, with D hard to call. The germline V and J ends were trimmed by 7 bases and 1 base, with 10 bases remaining between them. This CDR3 spans 13 amino acids. Germline CDR1 MNHNS, CDR2 SASEGT. The CDR3 protein is CASNIHPQETQYF. The DNA of the CDR3 is TGTGCCAGCAACATCCACCCCCAAGAGACCCAGTACTTC.

The CDR3 nucleotides read TGTGCCAGCAGCCCGGACAGGATGACGCAGTATTTT. Its translation: CASSPDRMTQYF. This rearrangement joins TRBV7-2 to TRBJ2-3, with 7 bases that match TRBD1. Per germline, CDR1 SGHTA and CDR2 FQGNSA. V lost 5 bases and J lost 9; bases outside the gene matches: 5. The CDR3 contains 12 residues. The full variable domain, with the rest looked up from reference TRBV7-2 and TRBJ2-3, is GAGVSQSPSNKVTEKGKDVELRCDPISGHTALYWYRQSLGQGLEFLIYFQGNSAPDKSGLPSDRFSAERTGGSVSTLTIQRTQQEDSAVYLCASSPDRMTQYFGPGTRLTVL.

This clone is medium-sized within its sample. The chain carries TRBV27 and TRBJ1-5, with TRBD1 matching 8 bases. J was trimmed by 6 bases and V by 6 bases; bases with no gene match: 7. CDR1 and CDR2 (germline): MNHEY, SMNVEV (reference sequence). This CDR3 region has 14 residues. The CDR3 is CASSQGAFIQPQHF. The CDR3 DNA is TGTGCCAGCAGCCAGGGGGCGTTTATTCAGCCCCAGCATTTT.

This clone showed up many times. The chain couples TRBV19 to TRBJ2-1, with 11 bases aligning to TRBD2. This CDR3 contains 15 residues. The germline CDR1 and CDR2 sequences are LNHDA and SQIVND (reference sequence). J gave up 3 bases and V 4 bases, and 2 bases lay outside the gene matches. CDR3 nucleotides: TGTGCCAGTAGTACCCTAGCGGGAGGCTACAATGAGCAGTTCTTC. Translating it yields CASSTLAGGYNEQFF.

This clone has ten or more counts. The chain combines TRBV11-2 with TRBJ1-1; D unresolved. The CDR3 runs 13 residues. Trimming cost V 8 bases and J 0 bases, with 10 bases left between them. CDR1 SGHAT and CDR2 FQNNGV come from the germline V gene. CDR3 region: CASGDKLNTEAFF. CDR3 nucleotide sequence: TGTGCCAGCGGAGACAAATTGAACACTGAAGCTTTCTTT.

With regard to this clone: The CDR3 carries no conserved terminal phenylalanine or tryptophan, so it likely arises from a read error. It is unclear where the CDR3 begins or ends on the DNA, so no DNA is shown, and the CDR3 is as TCRdb lists it. Other DNA sequences in this specimen translate into the identical CDR3. The CDR3 region is CASSSMRR. The gene calls are TRBV7-2 and TRBJ2-1. CDR1 and CDR2 from the germline V gene are SGHTA and FQGNSA. The CDR3 region is 8 residues in length, termini included.

At least ten counts were recorded for this clone. Other DNA sequences within the sample encode an identical CDR3. The rearrangement joins TRBV6-2 or TRBV6-3 to TRBJ2-5; D is unresolved. The CDR3 loop spans 12 amino acids. V gave up 6 bases and J gave up 0 bases, with 5 bases separating them. Per the germline V gene, CDR1 is MNHEY and CDR2 is SVGEGT. In DNA form, the CDR3 reads TGTGCCAGCAGGCCAAACCAAGAGACCCAGTACTTC. This sequence encodes CASRPNQETQYF.

The rearrangement joins TRBV25-1 to TRBJ2-7; 11 nucleotides agree with TRBD2. Trimming cost V 2 bases and J 1 base; bases outside gene matches: 1. Germline values: CDR1 MGHDK, CDR2 SYGVNS. The CDR3 length is 15 residues. CDR3 amino acids: CASSEPSGGSYEQYF. In nucleotides, the CDR3 is TGTGCCAGCAGTGAACCTAGCGGGGGGTCCTACGAGCAGTACTTC.

This clone has ten or more counts. The V gene is TRBV7-2, the J gene TRBJ2-3, with D perhaps matching TRBD1 (6 bases). Germline lookup yields CDR1 SGHTA and CDR2 FQGNSA. The CDR3 spans 13 residues. Trimming stripped 7 bases from V and 2 bases from J, with 10 bases between. DNA of the CDR3: TGTGCCAGCAACCGGGACACCACAGATACGCAGTATTTT. Its protein is CASNRDTTDTQYF. Full variable domain (rest looked up from reference TRBV7-2 and TRBJ2-3): GAGVSQSPSNKVTEKGKDVELRCDPISGHTALYWYRQSLGQGLEFLIYFQGNSAPDKSGLPSDRFSAERTGGSVSTLTIQRTQQEDSAVYLCASNRDTTDTQYFGPGTRLTVL.

This clone ranks as medium-sized. The CDR3 region is CASSLLEDGRGYTF. The CDR3, as DNA: TGTGCCAGCAGTTTACTGGAAGACGGCCGTGGCTACACCTTC. The gene calls are TRBV28 and TRBJ1-2, with unresolved D. From germline, CDR1 is MDHEN and CDR2 SYDVKM. The V gene lost 2 bases and the J gene lost 7 bases, with 14 bases spanning the gap. The CDR3 has 14 amino acids.

Relative to its sample, this clone is medium-sized (0.01 to 0.1%). CDR3 coding DNA: TGTGCCAGCAGTCCTTCTAGAGAGGGGGCAATAGATACGCAGTATTTT. Its translation: CASSPSREGAIDTQYF. The rearrangement uses TRBV12-3 or TRBV12-4 and TRBJ2-3; 7 nucleotides line up with TRBD1. J gave up 5 bases and V 5 bases, and 13 bases lay outside the gene matches. This CDR3 spans 16 amino acids.

This chain links TRBV30 with TRBJ2-2; 8 nucleotides line up with TRBD1. V gave up 5 bases and J gave up 11 bases; unmatched junction bases: 13. Germline loops: CDR1 GTSNPN, CDR2 SVGIG (reference sequence). The CDR3 extends over 14 amino acids. DNA of the CDR3: TGTGCCTGGGACAGGGGCCTGAACACCGTTGAGCTGTTTTTT. Its protein product is CAWDRGLNTVELFF.

This clone was recorded at least ten times. The chain recombines TRBV11-3 with TRBJ2-4; 10 bases are shared with TRBD1. Looked up from germline, CDR1 is SGHNT and CDR2 is YENEEA. The CDR3 spans 16 residues. J gave up 7 bases and V 3 bases, and 9 bases lay outside the gene matches. The CDR3: CASSFTTGGDGNIQYF. The CDR3 DNA follows: TGTGCCAGCAGCTTCACGACAGGGGGCGACGGGAACATTCAGTACTTC.

By share, this clone counts as medium-sized. The rearrangement uses TRBV10-3 and TRBJ2-7; 9 bases line up with TRBD2. The CDR3 length is 14 residues. Germline V gene sequence: CDR1 ENHRY, CDR2 SYGVKD. V was clipped by 3 bases and J by 5 bases; unmatched bases: 5. CDR3 DNA sequence: TGTGCCATCAGTGAAGGCGGGAGGGCCCACGAGCAGTACTTC. Encoded protein: CAISEGGRAHEQYF.

Ten or more counts support this clone. The chain links TRBV20-1 to TRBJ2-7; D might be TRBD1 (6 bases). CDR1 and CDR2 (germline): DFQATT, SNEGSKA (reference sequence). There are 16 residues in the CDR3. With 0 bases removed from V and 4 bases from J, the gap between germline ends came to 19 bases. Here the CDR3 DNA reads TGCAGTGCTAGAGATACGAGGCAGCTGGGGGCTTACGAGCAGTACTTC. Translated, it gives CSARDTRQLGAYEQYF.

The sample holds many counts of this clone. A much larger clone differs by one base, so this may be a read error. V usage is TRBV7-8 and J usage is TRBJ1-3; maybe TRBD1 (5 bases). CDR3 size: 16 residues. Germline V gene lookup returns CDR1 SGHVS and CDR2 FQNEAQ. The CDR3 DNA sequence: TGTGCCAGCAGCTTAGACGGGGACGCAAATGGAAACACCGTATATTTT. Its protein is CASSLDGDANGNTVYF.

By share of the sample, this clone is medium-sized. The chain carries TRBV6-1 and TRBJ2-7, with 13 bases aligning to TRBD2. There are 14 residues in the CDR3. The ends lost 3 bases at V and 8 bases at J; junction bases unmatched: 4. The germline CDR1 and CDR2 sequences are MNHNS and SASEGT. The CDR3 sequence: CASSDGTSGDKQYF. CDR3 bases: TGTGCCAGCAGTGACGGGACTAGCGGGGACAAGCAGTACTTC.

By its share, this clone is medium-sized. The chain joins TRBV4-1 to TRBJ1-5, with D possibly being TRBD1 (6 bases). The germline V gene encodes CDR1 MGHRA and CDR2 YSYEKL. The length of the CDR3 is 14 residues. Trimming shortened V by 3 bases and J by 7 bases, and 13 bases separated the two germline ends. CDR3: CASSQPRGRQPQHF. In DNA form, the CDR3 reads TGCGCCAGCAGCCAGCCCAGGGGTCGGCAGCCCCAGCATTTT.

There are a few counts of this clone. This chain uses TRBV20-1 with TRBJ2-7, with 9 bases fitting TRBD1. This CDR3 has 13 residues. The V segment lost 6 bases and the J segment 7 bases; nucleotides outside the gene matches: 10. Germline V lookup: CDR1 DFQATT, CDR2 SNEGSKA (reference sequence). In DNA, the CDR3 is TGCAGTGCGCCGGGACAGGGCCTATGGGAGCAGTACTTC. It encodes CSAPGQGLWEQYF.